Detailed here is one T cell receptor beta chain. Antigen: not known. Per the germline V gene, CDR1 is SGDLS and CDR2 is YYNGEE. V lost 1 base to trimming and J lost 4 bases; unmatched junction nucleotides: 4. The CDR3 extends over 14 amino acids. Profiling relied on immunoSEQ multiplex PCR, and the TCRdb table lists in-frame clones only, not all of them. Of 100,000 to 150,000 clones listed, about 90% are singletons. This record belongs to a study of T cell responses to AZD1222 COVID-19 vaccine. Findings of the study overall: Spike-specific TCR depth and breadth grew after two AZD1222 doses.

The clonotype originates from an adult in good health. The source material was peripheral blood, sampled on day 0 of AZD1222 vaccination. The V gene is TRBV9, the J gene TRBJ1-1; 7 bases align to TRBD1. For the CDR3, the DNA is TGTGCCAGCAGCGTAATCCCAGGGGGCACTGAAGCTTTCTTT. Amino acids: CASSVIPGGTEAFF.